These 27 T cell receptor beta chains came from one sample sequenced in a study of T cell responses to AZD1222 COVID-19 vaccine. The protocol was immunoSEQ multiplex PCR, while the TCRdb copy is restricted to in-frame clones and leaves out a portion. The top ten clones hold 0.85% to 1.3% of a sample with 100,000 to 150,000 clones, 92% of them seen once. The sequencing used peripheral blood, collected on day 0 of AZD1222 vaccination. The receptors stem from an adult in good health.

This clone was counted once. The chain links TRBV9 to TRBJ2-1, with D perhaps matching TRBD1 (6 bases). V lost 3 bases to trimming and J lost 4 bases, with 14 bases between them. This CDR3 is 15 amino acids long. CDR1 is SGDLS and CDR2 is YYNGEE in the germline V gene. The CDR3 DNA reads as TGTGCCAGCAGCGCGGACAGACCACAATACAATGAGCAGTTCTTC. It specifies CASSADRPQYNEQFF.

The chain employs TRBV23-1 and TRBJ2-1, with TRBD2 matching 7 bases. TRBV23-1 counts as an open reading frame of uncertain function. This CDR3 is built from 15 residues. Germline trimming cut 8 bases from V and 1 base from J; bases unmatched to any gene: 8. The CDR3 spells CASSCGSWSYNEQFF. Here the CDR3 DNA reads TGCGCCAGCTCCTGCGGGAGCTGGTCCTACAATGAGCAGTTCTTC.

The chain's CDR3 is CASSSVGGVPTEAFF. Written as DNA, the CDR3 is TGTGCCAGCAGCAGTGTTGGTGGGGTTCCCACTGAAGCTTTCTTT. V gene TRBV7-6 combines with J gene TRBJ1-1; no clear D gene. Looked up from germline, CDR1 is SGHVS and CDR2 is FNYEAQ. Trimming took 5 bases from V and 4 from J, leaving 17 bases between them. CDR3 length: 15 amino acids.

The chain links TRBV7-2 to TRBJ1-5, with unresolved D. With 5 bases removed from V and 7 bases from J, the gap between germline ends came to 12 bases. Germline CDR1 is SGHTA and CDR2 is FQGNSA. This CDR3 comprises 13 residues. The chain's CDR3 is CASSPGAWQPQHF. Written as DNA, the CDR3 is TGTGCCAGCAGCCCCGGTGCTTGGCAGCCCCAGCATTTT.

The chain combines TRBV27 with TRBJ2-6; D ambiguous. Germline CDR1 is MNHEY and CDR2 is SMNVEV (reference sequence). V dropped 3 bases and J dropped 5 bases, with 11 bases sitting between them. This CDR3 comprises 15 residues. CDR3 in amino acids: CASSFLHLRANVLTF. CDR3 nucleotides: TGTGCCAGCAGTTTCTTGCATCTGAGGGCCAACGTCCTGACTTTC. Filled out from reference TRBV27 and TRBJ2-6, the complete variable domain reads EAQVTQNPRYLITVTGKKLTVTCSQNMNHEYMSWYRQDPGLGLRQIYYSMNVEVTDKGDVPEGYKVSRKEKRNFPLILESPSPNQTSLYFCASSFLHLRANVLTFGAGSRLTVL.

The DNA for the CDR3 is TGTGCCAGCAGCCAACCCCGGCGCTCGAGGACTAGCGGGAGGGCCTACAATGAGCAGTTCTTC. This codes for CASSQPRRSRTSGRAYNEQFF. The chain is built from TRBV3-1 (or the pseudogene TRBV3-2) and TRBJ2-1; 15 nucleotides line up with TRBD2. Germline V CDR1 and CDR2: LGHDT, YNNKEL (reference sequence). The CDR3 consists of 21 residues. Losses at the gene ends were 2 bases for V and 2 bases for J; bases not matched to a gene: 13.

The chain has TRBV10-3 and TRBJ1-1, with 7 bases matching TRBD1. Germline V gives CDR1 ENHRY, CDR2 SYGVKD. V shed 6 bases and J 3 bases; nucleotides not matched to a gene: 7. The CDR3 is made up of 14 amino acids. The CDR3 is CAISTGVGDTEAFF. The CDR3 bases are TGTGCCATCAGCACAGGGGTTGGGGACACTGAAGCTTTCTTT.

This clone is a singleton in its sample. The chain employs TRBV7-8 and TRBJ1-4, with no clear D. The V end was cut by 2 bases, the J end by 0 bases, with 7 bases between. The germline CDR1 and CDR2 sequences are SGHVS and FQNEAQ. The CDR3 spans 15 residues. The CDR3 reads CASSLRRATNEKLFF. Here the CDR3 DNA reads TGTGCCAGCAGCTTACGACGAGCAACTAATGAAAAACTGTTTTTT.

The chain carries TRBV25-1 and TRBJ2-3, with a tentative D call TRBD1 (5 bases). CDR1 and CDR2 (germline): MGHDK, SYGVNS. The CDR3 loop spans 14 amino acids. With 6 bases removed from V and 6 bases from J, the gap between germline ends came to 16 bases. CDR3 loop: CASRDNFGSDTQYF. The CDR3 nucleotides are TGTGCCAGCAGGGACAATTTCGGTTCGGATACGCAGTATTTT.

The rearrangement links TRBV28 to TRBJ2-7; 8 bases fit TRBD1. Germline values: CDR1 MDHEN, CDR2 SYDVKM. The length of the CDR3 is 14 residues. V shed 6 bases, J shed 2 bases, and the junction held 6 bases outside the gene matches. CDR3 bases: TGTGCCAGCAGGTCCGGGACAGGCCCCTACGAGCAGTACTTC. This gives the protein CASRSGTGPYEQYF.

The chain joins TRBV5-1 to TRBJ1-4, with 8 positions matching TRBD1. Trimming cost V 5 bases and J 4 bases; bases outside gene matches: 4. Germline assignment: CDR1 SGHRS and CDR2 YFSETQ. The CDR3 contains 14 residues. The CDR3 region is CASRIGQGNEKLFF. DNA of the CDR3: TGCGCCAGCAGGATTGGACAGGGTAATGAAAAACTGTTTTTT.

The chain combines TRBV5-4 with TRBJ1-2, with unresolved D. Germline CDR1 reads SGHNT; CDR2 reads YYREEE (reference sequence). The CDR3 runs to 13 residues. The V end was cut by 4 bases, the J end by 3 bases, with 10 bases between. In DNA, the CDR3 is TGTGCCAGCAGCGAGGCTTACTACTATGGCTACACCTTC. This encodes CASSEAYYYGYTF.

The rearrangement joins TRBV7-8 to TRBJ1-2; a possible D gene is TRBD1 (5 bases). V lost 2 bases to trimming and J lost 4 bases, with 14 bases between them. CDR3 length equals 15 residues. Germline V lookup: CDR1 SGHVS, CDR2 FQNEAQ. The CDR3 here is CASSLQLRGTYGYTF. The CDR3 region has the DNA TGTGCCAGCAGCTTACAGTTGAGGGGTACCTATGGCTACACCTTC.

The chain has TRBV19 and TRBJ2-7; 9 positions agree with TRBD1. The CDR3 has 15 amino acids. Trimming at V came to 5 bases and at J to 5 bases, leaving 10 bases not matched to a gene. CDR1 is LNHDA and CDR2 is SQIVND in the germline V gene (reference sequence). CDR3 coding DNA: TGTGCCAGTAGTGTTACAGGGGGCGCCGGTAACGAGCAGTACTTC. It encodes CASSVTGGAGNEQYF.

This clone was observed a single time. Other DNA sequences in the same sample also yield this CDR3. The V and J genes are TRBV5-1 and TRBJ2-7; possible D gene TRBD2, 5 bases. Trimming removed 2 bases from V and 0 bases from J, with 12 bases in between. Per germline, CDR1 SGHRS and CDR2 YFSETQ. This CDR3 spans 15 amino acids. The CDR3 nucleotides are TGCGCCAGCAGCTTAGTAGCTGGGAGCTCCTACGAGCAGTACTTC. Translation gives CASSLVAGSSYEQYF.

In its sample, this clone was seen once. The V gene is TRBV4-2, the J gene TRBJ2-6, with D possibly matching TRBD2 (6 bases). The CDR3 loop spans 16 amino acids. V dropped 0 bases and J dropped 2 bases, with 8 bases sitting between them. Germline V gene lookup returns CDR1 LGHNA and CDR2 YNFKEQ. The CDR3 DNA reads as TGTGCCAGCAGCCAAGATTGGGGGGCTGGGGCCAACGTCCTGACTTTC. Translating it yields CASSQDWGAGANVLTF.

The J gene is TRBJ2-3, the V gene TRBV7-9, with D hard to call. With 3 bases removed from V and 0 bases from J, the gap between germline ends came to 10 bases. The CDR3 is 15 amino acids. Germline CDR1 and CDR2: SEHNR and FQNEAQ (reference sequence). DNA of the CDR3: TGTGCCAGCAGCTTTCACGGCGGAAGCACAGATACGCAGTATTTT. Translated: CASSFHGGSTDTQYF.

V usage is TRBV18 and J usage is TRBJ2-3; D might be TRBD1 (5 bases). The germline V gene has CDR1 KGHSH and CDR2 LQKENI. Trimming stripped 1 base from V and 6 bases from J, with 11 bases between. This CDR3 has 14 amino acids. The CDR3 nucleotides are TGTGCCAGCTCACCACAGGGGCCCCCCGATACGCAGTATTTT. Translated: CASSPQGPPDTQYF.

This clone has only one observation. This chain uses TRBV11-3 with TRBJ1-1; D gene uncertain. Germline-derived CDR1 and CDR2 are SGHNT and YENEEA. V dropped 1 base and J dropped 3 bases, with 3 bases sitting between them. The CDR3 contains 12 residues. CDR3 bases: TGTGCCAGCAGCTTAGGGGACACTGAAGCTTTCTTT. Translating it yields CASSLGDTEAFF.

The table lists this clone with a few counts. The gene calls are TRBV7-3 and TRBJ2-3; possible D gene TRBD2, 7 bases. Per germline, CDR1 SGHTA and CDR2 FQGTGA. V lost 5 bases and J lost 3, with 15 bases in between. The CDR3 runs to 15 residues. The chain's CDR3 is CASSPRGGGTDTQYF. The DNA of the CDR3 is TGTGCCAGCAGCCCAAGGGGGGGAGGAACAGATACGCAGTATTTT.

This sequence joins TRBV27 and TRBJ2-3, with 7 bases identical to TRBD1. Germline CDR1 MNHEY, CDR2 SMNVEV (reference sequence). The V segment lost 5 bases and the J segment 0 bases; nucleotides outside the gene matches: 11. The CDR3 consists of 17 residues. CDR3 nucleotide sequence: TGTGCCAGCAGTCAATATCCCGGGACAGCTAGCACAGATACGCAGTATTTT. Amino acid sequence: CASSQYPGTASTDTQYF.

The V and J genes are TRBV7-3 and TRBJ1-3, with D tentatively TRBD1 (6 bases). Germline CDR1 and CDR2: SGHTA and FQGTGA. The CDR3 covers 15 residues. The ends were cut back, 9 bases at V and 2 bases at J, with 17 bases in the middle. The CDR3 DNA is TGTGCCAGAGGAGAGAGGGGGAGCCCTGGAAACACCATATATTTT. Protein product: CARGERGSPGNTIYF.

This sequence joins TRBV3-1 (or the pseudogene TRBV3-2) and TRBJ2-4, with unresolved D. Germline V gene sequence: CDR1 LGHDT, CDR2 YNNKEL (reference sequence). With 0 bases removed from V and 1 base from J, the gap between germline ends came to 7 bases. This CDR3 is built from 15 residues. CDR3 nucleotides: TGTGCCAGCAGCCAAGAGGGTAGCGCCAAAAACATTCAGTACTTC. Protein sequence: CASSQEGSAKNIQYF.

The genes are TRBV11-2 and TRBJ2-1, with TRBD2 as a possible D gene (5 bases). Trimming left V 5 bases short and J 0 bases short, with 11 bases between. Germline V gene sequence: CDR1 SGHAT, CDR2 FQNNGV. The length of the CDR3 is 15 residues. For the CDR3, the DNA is TGTGCCAGCAGCCTTAGCGTGAGCTCCTACAATGAGCAGTTCTTC. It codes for CASSLSVSSYNEQFF.

The CDR3 is CASSFDRNTGELFF. CDR3 bases: TGTGCCAGCAGCTTTGACAGGAACACCGGGGAGCTGTTTTTT. This sequence joins TRBV7-9 and TRBJ2-2; D possibly corresponds to TRBD1 (5 bases). This CDR3 is built from 14 residues. CDR1 SEHNR and CDR2 FQNEAQ come from the germline V gene (reference sequence). V was clipped by 3 bases and J by 1 base, with 6 bases between them. The entire variable domain, with the rest obtained from reference TRBV7-9 and TRBJ2-2, is as follows: DTGVSQNPRHKITKRGQNVTFRCDPISEHNRLYWYRQTLGQGPEFLTYFQNEAQLEKSRLLSDRFSAERPKGSFSTLEIQRTEQGDSAMYLCASSFDRNTGELFFGEGSRLTVL.

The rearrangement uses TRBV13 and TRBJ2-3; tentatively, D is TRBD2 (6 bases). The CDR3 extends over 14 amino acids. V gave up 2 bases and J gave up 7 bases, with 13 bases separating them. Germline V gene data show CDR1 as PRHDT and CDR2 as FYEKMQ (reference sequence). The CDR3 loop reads CASSLPGGINTQYF. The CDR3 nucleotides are TGTGCCAGCAGCTTACCTGGGGGGATAAATACGCAGTATTTT. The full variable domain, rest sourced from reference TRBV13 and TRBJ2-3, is AAGVIQSPRHLIKEKRETATLKCYPIPRHDTVYWYQQGPGQDPQFLISFYEKMQSDKGSIPDRFSAQQFSDYHSELNMSSLELGDSALYFCASSLPGGINTQYFGPGTRLTVL.

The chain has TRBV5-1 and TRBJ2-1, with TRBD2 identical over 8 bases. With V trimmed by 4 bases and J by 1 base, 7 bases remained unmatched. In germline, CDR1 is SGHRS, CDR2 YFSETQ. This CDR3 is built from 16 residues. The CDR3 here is CASSISGEASYNEQFF. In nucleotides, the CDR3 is TGCGCCAGCAGCATTAGCGGGGAAGCATCCTACAATGAGCAGTTCTTC.